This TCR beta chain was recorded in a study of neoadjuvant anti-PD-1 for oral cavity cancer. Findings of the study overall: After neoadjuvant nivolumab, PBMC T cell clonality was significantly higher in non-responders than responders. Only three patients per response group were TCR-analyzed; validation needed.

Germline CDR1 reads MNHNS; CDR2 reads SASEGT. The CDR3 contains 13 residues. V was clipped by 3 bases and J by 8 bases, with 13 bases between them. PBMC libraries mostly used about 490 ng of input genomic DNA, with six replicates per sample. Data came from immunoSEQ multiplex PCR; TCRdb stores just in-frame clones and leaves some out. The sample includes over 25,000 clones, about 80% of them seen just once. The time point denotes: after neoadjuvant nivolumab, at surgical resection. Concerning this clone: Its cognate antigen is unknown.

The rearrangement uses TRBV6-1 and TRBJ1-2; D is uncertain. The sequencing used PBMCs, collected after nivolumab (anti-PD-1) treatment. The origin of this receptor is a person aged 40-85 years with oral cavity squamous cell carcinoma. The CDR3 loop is CASSDRIFDGYTF. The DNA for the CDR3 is TGTGCCAGCAGTGACAGGATTTTCGACGGCTACACCTTC.